This T cell receptor beta chain is from a study of human T cells and chemical hapten exposure. For the study at large: The use of 2% DPC on approximately 2 cm by approximately 2 cm of upper inner arm skin constituted sensitization. From small differences in pooled library volume came most of the variation in per-sample TCR yields. Points from the study as a whole: Donors in the study had alopecia, meaning their immune response may differ from healthy people's.

Regarding time point: pre-sensitization, week 0. The treatment was: therapeutic diphenylcyclopropenone sensitization with weekly scalp DPC. Using its own MiXCR run on the RACE reads, TCRdb lists one record per CDR3 protein. The data contain some 84,000 distinct CDR3 sequences, approximately 9% of them singletons. Germline-derived CDR1 and CDR2 are LNHDA and SQIVND (reference sequence). V was pared by 4 bases and J by 10 bases, with 17 bases between. This CDR3 has 15 amino acids. In its sample, this clonotype was seen a few times. Antigen specificity is unknown. The V call is TRBV19, the J call TRBJ1-6; tentatively, D is TRBD1 (6 bases). Sequencing was performed on whole blood, taken in connection with sensitization to the hapten diphenylcyclopropenone (DPC). The clonotype comes from a man aged 35-49 years with alopecia areata. Some clones in this sample may be carry-over from other donors' samples. In DNA, the CDR3 is TGTGCCAGTAGTACCACCGGGGGGCGAGGATCACCCCTCCACTTT. Amino acid sequence: CASSTTGGRGSPLHF.